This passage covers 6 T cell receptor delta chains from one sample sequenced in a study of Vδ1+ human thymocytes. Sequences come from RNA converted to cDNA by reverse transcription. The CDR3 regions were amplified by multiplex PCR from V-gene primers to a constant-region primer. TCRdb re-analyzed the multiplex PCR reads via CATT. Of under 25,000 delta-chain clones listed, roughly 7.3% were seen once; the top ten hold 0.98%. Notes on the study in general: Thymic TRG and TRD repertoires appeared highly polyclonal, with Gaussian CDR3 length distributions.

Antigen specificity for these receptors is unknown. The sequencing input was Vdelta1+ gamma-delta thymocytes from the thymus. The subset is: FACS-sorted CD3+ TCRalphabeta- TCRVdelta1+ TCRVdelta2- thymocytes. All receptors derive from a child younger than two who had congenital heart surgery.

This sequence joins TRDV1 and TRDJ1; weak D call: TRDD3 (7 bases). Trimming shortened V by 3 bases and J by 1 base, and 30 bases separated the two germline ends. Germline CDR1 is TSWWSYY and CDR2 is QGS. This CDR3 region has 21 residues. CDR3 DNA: TGTGCTCTTGGGGACCCCCTCCTACCCTGGGAAGAACTGGGGACCACCGATAAACTCATCTTT. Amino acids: CALGDPLLPWEELGTTDKLIF.

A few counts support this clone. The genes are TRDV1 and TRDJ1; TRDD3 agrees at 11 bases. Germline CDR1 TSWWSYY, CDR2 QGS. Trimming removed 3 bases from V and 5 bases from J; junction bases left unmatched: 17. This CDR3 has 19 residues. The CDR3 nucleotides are TGTGCTCTTGGGGACCCACGTTTTCCCCACTGGGGGATAAGTGATAAACTCATCTTT. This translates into CALGDPRFPHWGISDKLIF.

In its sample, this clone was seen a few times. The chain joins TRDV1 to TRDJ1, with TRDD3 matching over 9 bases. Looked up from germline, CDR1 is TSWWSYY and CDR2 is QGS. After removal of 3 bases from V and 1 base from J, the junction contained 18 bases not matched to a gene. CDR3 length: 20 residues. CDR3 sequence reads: CALGEAFPYWGYEVTDKLIF. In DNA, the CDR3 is TGTGCTCTTGGGGAGGCCTTCCCATACTGGGGATACGAAGTCACCGATAAACTCATCTTT.

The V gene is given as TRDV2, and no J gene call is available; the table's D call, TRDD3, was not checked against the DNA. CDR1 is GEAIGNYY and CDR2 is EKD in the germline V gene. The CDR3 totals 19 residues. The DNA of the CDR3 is TGTGCCCGTGACGGCGGGGGATACCCCGTCTACTACGCCGGCGATAAACCCATCTTT. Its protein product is CARDGGGYPVYYAGDKPIF.

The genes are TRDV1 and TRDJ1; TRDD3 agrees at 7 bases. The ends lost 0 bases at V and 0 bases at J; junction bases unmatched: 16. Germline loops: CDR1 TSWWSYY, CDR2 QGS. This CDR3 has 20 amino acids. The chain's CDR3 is CALGELAYQAGGMYTDKLIF. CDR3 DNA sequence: TGTGCTCTTGGGGAACTGGCCTATCAGGCTGGGGGGATGTACACCGATAAACTCATCTTT.

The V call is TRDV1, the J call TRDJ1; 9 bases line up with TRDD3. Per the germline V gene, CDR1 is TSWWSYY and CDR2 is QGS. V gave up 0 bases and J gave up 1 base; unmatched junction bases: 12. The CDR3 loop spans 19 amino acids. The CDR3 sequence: CALGELLLLGGYRTDKLIF. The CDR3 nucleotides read TGTGCTCTTGGGGAACTTCTCCTACTGGGGGGATACCGCACCGATAAACTCATCTTT.